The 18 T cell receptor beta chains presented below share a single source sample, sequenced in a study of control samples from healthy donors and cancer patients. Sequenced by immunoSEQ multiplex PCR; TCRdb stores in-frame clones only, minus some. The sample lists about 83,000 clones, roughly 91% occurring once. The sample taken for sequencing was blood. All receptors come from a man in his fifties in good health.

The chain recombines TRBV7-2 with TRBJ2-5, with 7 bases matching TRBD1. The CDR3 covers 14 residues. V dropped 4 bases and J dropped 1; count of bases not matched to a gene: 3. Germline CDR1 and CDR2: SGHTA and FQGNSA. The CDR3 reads CASSSRTGQETQYF. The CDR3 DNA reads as TGTGCCAGCAGCTCCCGGACAGGCCAAGAGACCCAGTACTTC.

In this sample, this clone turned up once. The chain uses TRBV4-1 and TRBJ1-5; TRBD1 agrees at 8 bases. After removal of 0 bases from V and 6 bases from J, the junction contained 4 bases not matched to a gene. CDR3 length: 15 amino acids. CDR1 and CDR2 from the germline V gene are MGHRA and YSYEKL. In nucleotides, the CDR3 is TGCGCCAGCAGCCAAGATAGGACAGGGAGTCAGCCCCAGCATTTT. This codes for CASSQDRTGSQPQHF.

The CDR3 sequence is CASTPLVRIYGYTF. As DNA, the CDR3 is TGTGCCAGCACTCCTCTCGTGCGGATCTATGGCTACACCTTC. J is TRBJ1-2 and V is TRBV7-2; D is undetermined. Per the germline V gene, CDR1 is SGHTA and CDR2 is FQGNSA. This CDR3 is built from 14 residues. V was pared by 7 bases and J by 4 bases, with 16 bases between.

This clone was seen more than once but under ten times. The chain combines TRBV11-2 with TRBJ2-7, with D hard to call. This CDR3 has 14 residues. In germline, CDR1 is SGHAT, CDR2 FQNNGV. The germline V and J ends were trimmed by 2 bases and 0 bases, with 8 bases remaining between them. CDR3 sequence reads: CASSLLGSSYEQYF. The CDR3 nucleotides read TGTGCCAGCAGCTTATTAGGTAGCTCCTACGAGCAGTACTTC.

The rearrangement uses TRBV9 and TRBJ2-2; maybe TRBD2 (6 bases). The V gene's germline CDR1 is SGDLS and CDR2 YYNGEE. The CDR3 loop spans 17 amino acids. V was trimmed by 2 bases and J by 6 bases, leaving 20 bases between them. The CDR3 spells CASSVRPAGRSAGELFF. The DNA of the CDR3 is TGTGCCAGCAGCGTTCGTCCGGCGGGGAGGTCCGCCGGGGAGCTGTTTTTT.

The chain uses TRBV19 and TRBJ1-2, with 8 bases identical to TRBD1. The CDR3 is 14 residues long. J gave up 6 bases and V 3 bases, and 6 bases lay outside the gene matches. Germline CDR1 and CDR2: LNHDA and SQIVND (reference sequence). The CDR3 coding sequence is TGTGCCAGTAGTATGGACAGGGCGCTCAATGGCTACACCTTC. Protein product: CASSMDRALNGYTF.

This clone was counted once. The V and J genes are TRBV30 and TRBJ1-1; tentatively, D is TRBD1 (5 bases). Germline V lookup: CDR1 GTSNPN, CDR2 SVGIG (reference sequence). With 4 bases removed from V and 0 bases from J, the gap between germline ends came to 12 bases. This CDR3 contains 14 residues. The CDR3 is CAWTLGLLNTEAFF. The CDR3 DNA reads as TGTGCCTGGACCTTGGGACTGCTGAACACTGAAGCTTTCTTT.

This CDR3 reads CASSYDLYTEAFF. The CDR3 DNA reads TGTGCCAGCAGCTATGACTTGTACACTGAAGCTTTCTTT. This chain uses TRBV12-3 or TRBV12-4 with TRBJ1-1; D gene ambiguous. The CDR3 has 13 residues. V dropped 6 bases and J dropped 3 bases, with 11 bases sitting between them.

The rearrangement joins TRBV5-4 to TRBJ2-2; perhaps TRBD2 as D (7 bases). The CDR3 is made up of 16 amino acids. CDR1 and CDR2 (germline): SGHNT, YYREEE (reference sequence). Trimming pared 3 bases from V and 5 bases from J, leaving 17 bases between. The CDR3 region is CASSYLAGAGTGELFF. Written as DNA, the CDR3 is TGTGCCAGCAGCTACCTTGCGGGGGCGGGGACCGGGGAGCTGTTTTTT.

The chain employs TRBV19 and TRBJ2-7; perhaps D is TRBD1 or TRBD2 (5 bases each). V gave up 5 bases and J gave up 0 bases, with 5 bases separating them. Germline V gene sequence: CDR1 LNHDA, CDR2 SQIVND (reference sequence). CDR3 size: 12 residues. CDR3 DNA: TGTGCCAGTAGTGGGGGCTCCTACGAGCAGTACTTC. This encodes CASSGGSYEQYF.

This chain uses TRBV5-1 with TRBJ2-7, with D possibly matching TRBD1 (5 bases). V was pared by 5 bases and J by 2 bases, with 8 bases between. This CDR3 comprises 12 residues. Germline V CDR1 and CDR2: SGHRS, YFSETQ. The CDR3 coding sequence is TGCGCCAGCAGGGGGCAGGCCTACGAGCAGTACTTC. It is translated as CASRGQAYEQYF.

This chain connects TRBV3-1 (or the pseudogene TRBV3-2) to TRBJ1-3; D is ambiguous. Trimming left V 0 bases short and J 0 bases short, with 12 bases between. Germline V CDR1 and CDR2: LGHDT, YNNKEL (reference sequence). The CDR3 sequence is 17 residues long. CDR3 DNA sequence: TGTGCCAGCAGCCAAGACGAAACATCTTCCTCTGGAAACACCATATATTTT. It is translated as CASSQDETSSSGNTIYF.

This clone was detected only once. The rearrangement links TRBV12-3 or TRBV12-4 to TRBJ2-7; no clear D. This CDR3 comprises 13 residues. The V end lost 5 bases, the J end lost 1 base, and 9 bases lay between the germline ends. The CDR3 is CASSGKGSYEQYF. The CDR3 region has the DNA TGTGCCAGCAGTGGGAAGGGATCCTACGAGCAGTACTTC.

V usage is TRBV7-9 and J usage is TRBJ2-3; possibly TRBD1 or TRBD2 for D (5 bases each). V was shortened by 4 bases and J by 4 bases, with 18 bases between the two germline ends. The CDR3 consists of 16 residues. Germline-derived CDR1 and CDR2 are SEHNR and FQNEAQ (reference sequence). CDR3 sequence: CASSSPPGAGSDTQYF. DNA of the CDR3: TGTGCCAGCAGCTCCCCCCCCGGGGCTGGTTCAGATACGCAGTATTTT.

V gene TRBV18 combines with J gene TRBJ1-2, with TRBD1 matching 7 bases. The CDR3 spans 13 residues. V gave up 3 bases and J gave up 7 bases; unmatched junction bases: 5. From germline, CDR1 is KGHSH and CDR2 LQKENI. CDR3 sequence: CASSPGTEFGYTF. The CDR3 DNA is TGTGCCAGCTCACCCGGGACAGAGTTTGGCTACACCTTC.

CDR3 protein: CASSKEGSQQRGYTF. CDR3 nucleotide sequence: TGTGCCAGCTCCAAGGAGGGGAGCCAGCAGAGGGGCTACACCTTC. The V call is TRBV18, the J call TRBJ1-2, with D possibly being TRBD1 (5 bases). This CDR3 spans 15 amino acids. V was clipped by 6 bases and J by 8 bases, with 22 bases between them. Per germline, CDR1 KGHSH and CDR2 LQKENI. Supplemented by reference TRBV18 and TRBJ1-2, the full variable domain reads NAGVMQNPRHLVRRRGQEARLRCSPMKGHSHVYWYRQLPEEGLKFMVYLQKENIIDESGMPKERFSAEFPKEGPSILRIQQVVRGDSAAYFCASSKEGSQQRGYTFGSGTRLTVV.

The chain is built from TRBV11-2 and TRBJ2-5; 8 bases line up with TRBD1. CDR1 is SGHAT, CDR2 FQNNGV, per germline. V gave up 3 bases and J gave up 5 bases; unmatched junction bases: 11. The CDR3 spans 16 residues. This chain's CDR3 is CASSLTQGARKETQYF. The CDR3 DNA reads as TGTGCCAGCAGCTTGACCCAGGGGGCGAGGAAGGAGACCCAGTACTTC.

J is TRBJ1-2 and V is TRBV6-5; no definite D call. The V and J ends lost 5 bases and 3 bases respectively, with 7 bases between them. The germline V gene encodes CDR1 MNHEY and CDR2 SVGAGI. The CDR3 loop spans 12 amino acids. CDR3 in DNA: TGTGCCAGCAGTCCCGCTGACTATGGCTACACCTTC. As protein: CASSPADYGYTF.